Described below is a single T cell receptor beta chain sequence and its context. The antigen remains unidentified. The junction departs from germline at one end; a sequencing error may be responsible. Total RNA and DNA came together from about 21-30 mg of bulk tissue without cell sorting. Collection of samples drew on five separate regions of each tumor. Germline assignment: CDR1 SGHAT and CDR2 FQNNGV. The CDR3 is 14 amino acids. This specimen comes from a study of tumor-infiltrating lymphocytes in primary liver carcinoma. Overall study context: Tumor stage was T1-T3 N0M0, and tumor size was roughly 4 to 11 cm across. Samples returned roughly 3.5 to 8 million productive TCRbeta reads, a yield that was similar across tissue types. General study results and limits: Just around 7-25% of top clones spanned all five tumor regions.

The researchers produced TCR beta cDNA from around 0.5 ug total RNA with a constant-region primer. Three nested multiplex PCR rounds, a slightly modified ARM-PCR, produced the libraries for TCR beta. Investigators reported that the first two PCR rounds, at roughly 11 cycles each, used TRBV1-TRBV30 forward primers with a C-beta reverse primer. TCRdb reanalysed the multiplex PCR reads using MiXCR and keeps one entry per CDR3 protein. The repertoire has some 25,000 distinct CDR3 sequences, around 78% of them found once; the top ten carry under 55%. The source material was liver tumor tissue from sampling region 3. Regarding subset: tumor region T3, left-lateral pole. This clonotype was obtained from a man in his forties or fifties with primary liver carcinoma and hepatitis B virus infection. This chain joins TRBV11-2 and TRBJ2-1; the D is unclear. The CDR3 nucleotides are TGTGCCAGCAGCATCTACCGGCTAGTTAATGTGCAGTTCTTC. Protein product: CASSIYRLVNVQFF.